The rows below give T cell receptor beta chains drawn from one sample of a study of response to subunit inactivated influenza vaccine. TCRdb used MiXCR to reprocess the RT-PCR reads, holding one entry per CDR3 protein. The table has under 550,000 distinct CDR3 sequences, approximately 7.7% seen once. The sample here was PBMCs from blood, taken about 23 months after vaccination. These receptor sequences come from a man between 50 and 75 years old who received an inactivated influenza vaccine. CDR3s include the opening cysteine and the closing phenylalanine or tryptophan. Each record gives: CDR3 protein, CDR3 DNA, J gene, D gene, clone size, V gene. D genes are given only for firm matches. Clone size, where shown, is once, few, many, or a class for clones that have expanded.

cdr3_aa: CSARTTRVKAEAFF
cdr3_nt: TGCAGTGCTAGGACTACACGAGTGAAGGCTGAAGCTTTCTTT
j_call: TRBJ1-1
d_call: -
clone_size: many
v_call: TRBV20-1

cdr3_aa: CASSLSGRYYNEQFF
cdr3_nt: TGTGCCAGCAGTTTATCCGGGAGGTACTACAATGAGCAGTTCTTC
j_call: TRBJ2-1
d_call: TRBD2
clone_size: -
v_call: TRBV28

cdr3_aa: CASSLLAGPGETQYF
cdr3_nt: TGTGCCAGCAGCTTGCTAGCGGGGCCTGGGGAGACCCAGTACTTC
j_call: TRBJ2-5
d_call: TRBD2
clone_size: few
v_call: TRBV11-2

cdr3_aa: CASSLVVASGAAIYNEQFF
cdr3_nt: TGTGCCAGCAGCTTAGTTGTCGCTAGCGGGGCGGCGATCTACAATGAGCAGTTCTTC
j_call: TRBJ2-1
d_call: TRBD2
clone_size: -
v_call: TRBV11-1

cdr3_aa: CASSEAGQILTLRSNQPQHF
cdr3_nt: TGTGCCAGCAGTGAAGCGGGGCAGATCCTTACCCTAAGGAGCAATCAGCCCCAGCATTTT
j_call: TRBJ1-5
d_call: -
clone_size: -
v_call: TRBV6-1

cdr3_aa: CASSPLAGGNTEAFF
cdr3_nt: TGTGCCAGCAGCCCCTTAGCGGGGGGAAACACTGAAGCTTTCTTT
j_call: TRBJ1-1
d_call: -
clone_size: few
v_call: TRBV5-5

cdr3_aa: CASSYGSRVYEQYF
cdr3_nt: TGTGCCAGCAGTTACGGCTCCAGGGTCTACGAGCAGTACTTC
j_call: TRBJ2-7
d_call: -
clone_size: -
v_call: TRBV6-5

cdr3_aa: CSVRDNWNQPQHF
cdr3_nt: TGCAGCGTGAGGGACAATTGGAATCAGCCCCAGCATTTT
j_call: TRBJ1-5
d_call: -
clone_size: -
v_call: TRBV29-1

cdr3_aa: CASSLSQRPLETQYF
cdr3_nt: TGTGCCAGCAGCTTATCACAACGGCCGTTGGAGACCCAGTACTTC
j_call: TRBJ2-5
d_call: -
clone_size: -
v_call: TRBV7-2

cdr3_aa: CASSPSTVVSYEQYF
cdr3_nt: TGTGCCAGCAGTCCCTCGACAGTTGTCTCCTACGAGCAGTACTTC
j_call: TRBJ2-7
d_call: -
clone_size: few
v_call: TRBV28

cdr3_aa: CASGLAGAGNEQFF
cdr3_nt: TGTGCCAGCGGACTAGCGGGAGCAGGAAATGAGCAGTTCTTC
j_call: TRBJ2-1
d_call: TRBD2
clone_size: many
v_call: TRBV12-3/TRBV12-4

cdr3_aa: CASSPNRGRKETQYF
cdr3_nt: TGTGCCAGCAGCCCTAACCGTGGACGAAAAGAGACCCAGTACTTC
j_call: TRBJ2-5
d_call: -
clone_size: many
v_call: TRBV7-9